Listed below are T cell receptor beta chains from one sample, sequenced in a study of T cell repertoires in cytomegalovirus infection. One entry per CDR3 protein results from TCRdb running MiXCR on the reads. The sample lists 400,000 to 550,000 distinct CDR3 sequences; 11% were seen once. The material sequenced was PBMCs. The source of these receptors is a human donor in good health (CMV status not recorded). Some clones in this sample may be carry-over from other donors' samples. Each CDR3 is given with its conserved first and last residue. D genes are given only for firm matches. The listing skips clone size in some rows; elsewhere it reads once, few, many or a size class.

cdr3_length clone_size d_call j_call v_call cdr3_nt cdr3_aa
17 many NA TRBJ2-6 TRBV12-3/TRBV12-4 TGTGCCAGCAGTTTAGTGCCAGTGAACTCTGGGGCCAACGTCCTGACTTTC CASSLVPVNSGANVLTF
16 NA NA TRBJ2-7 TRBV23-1 TGCGCCAGCAGTCAATGGTTGAGGGTCAGCTCCTACGAGCAGTACTTC CASSQWLRVSSYEQYF
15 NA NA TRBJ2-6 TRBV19 TGTGCCAGTAGTCCGGGTCCATCTGGGGCCAACGTCCTGACTTTC CASSPGPSGANVLTF
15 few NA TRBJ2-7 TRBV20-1 TGCAGTGCTAGAGGTCAGGGGGGATTAACCTACGAGCAGTACTTC CSARGQGGLTYEQYF
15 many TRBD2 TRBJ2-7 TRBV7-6 TGTGCCAGCAGCCTGACTAGCGGGAGGGACTACGAGCAGTACTTC CASSLTSGRDYEQYF
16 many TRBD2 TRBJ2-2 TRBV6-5 TGTGCCAGCAGTTACACCAGCGGGAGTAACACCGGGGAGCTGTTTTTT CASSYTSGSNTGELFF
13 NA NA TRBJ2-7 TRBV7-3 TGTGCCAGCAGCTACACGAGCGTCTACGAGCAGTACTTC CASSYTSVYEQYF
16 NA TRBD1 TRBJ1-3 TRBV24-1 TGTGCCACCAGTGATTCCCGACAGGGGGCAAGAAACACCATATATTTT CATSDSRQGARNTIYF
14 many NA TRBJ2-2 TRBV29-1 TGCAGCGTTGAAGATGGACAGAACACCGGGGAGCTGTTTTTT CSVEDGQNTGELFF
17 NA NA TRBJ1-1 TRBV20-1 TGCAGTGCAGAAGCCCAACGAGGGGGGTTGATGAACACTGAAGCTTTCTTT CSAEAQRGGLMNTEAFF
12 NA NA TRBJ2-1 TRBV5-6 TGTGCCAGCAGCTTGCTTCCCGGTGAGCAGTTCTTC CASSLLPGEQFF
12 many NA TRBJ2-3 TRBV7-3 TGTGCCAGCACTCTGGGCGGGGATACGCAGTATTTT CASTLGGDTQYF
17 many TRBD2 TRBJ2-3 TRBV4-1 TGCGCCAGCAGCCAAGAAGGCCCTAGCGGGGTCACAGATACGCAGTATTTT CASSQEGPSGVTDTQYF
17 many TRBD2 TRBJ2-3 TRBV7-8 TGTGCCAGCAGCTTAGTCCCCCCACTAGCGGACACAGATACGCAGTATTTT CASSLVPPLADTDTQYF
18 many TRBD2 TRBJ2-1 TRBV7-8 TGTGCCAGCAGCTTAGCGCTGGGGGGAGGGACCTCCTACAATGAGCAGTTCTTC CASSLALGGGTSYNEQFF
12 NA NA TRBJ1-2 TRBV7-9 TGTGCCAGCAACTACGAAGACTATGGCTACACCTTC CASNYEDYGYTF
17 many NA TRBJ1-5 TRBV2 TGTGCCAGCAGTGAATACGGGCCACTTTATAGCAATCAGCCCCAGCATTTT CASSEYGPLYSNQPQHF
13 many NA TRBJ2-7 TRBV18 TGTGCCAGCTCACCAACTGGGACCCAGTGGCAGTACTTC CASSPTGTQWQYF
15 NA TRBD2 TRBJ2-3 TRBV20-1 TGCAGTGCTAGAGCTAGCGGTTCTAGCACAGATACGCAGTATTTT CSARASGSSTDTQYF
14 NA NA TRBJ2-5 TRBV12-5 TGTGCTAGTGGTTTGGGGGGCGGGGCAGAGACCCAGTACTTC CASGLGGGAETQYF
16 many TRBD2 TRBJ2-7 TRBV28 TGTGCCAGCAGTTCCCATCGACTAGCGGGAATTAATGAGCAGTACTTC CASSSHRLAGINEQYF
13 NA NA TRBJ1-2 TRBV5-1 TGCGCCAGCAGCTTGGGTTGGACGGGGGAGTACACCTTC CASSLGWTGEYTF
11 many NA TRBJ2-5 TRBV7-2 TGTGCCAGCAGCGTATCAGAGACCCAGTACTTC CASSVSETQYF